The following is a T cell receptor beta chain sequence with its context. The antigen is unknown. This entry belongs to a study of shared clonotypes between healthy human individuals. Method: immunoSEQ multiplex PCR; TCRdb's copy keeps in-frame clones and lacks some. The table shows 1.4 million to 1.5 million clones, with approximately 96% occurring only once. Study-wide results and caveats: About 5% was the fraction of naive CD4 clonotypes found shared across a handful of donors.

CDR1 is SNHLY and CDR2 is FYNNEI in the germline V gene. The CDR3 has 13 amino acids. The ends were cut back, 1 base at V and 9 bases at J, with 10 bases in the middle. The genes are TRBV2 and TRBJ2-1; D is undetermined. The clonotype comes from a man aged 25 to 40 in good health. The sequenced material came from naive CD4+ T cells sorted from blood. Documented subset: CD45RA+ positively selected. CDR3 loop: CASSEVFWGEQFF. In nucleotides, the CDR3 is TGTGCCAGCAGTGAAGTGTTCTGGGGTGAGCAGTTCTTC. The complete variable domain, with remaining parts taken from reference TRBV2 and TRBJ2-1, reads EPEVTQTPSHQVTQMGQEVILRCVPISNHLYFYWYRQILGQKVEFLVSFYNNEISEKSEIFDDQFSVERPDGSNFTLKIRSTKLEDSAMYFCASSEVFWGEQFFGPGTRLTVL.